A selection of T cell receptor beta chains follows, all from one sample in a study of blood T cell repertoires in COVID-19. Assay used: immunoSEQ multiplex PCR; TCRdb lists only in-frame clones, some missing. The profile covers 300,000 to 400,000 clones, with roughly nine tenths appearing a single time and roughly 2.5% taken by the ten largest. Material: PBMCs or T cells enriched from blood (not recorded which). All receptors derive from a man aged 55 to 70 who had recovered from COVID-19. CDR3s include the opening cysteine and the closing phenylalanine or tryptophan. A D gene is named only where the DNA matches it firmly. Clone size is not always given. Where it is, it says once, few, many or a class for expanded clones.

size: NA; J: TRBJ2-2; V: TRBV7-8; D: NA; DNA: TGTGCCAGCAGCCCGGGTTTGAACACCGGGGAGCTGTTTTTT; CDR3: CASSPGLNTGELFF
size: NA; J: TRBJ1-6; V: TRBV11-2; D: NA; DNA: TGTGCCAGCAGCCCCCCGGCGCCAGGGTCGGCGAATTCACCCCTCCACTTT; CDR3: CASSPPAPGSANSPLHF
size: few; J: TRBJ2-3; V: TRBV5-1; D: TRBD1; DNA: TGCGCCAGCAGCTGGGGGGACAGGGACACAGATACGCAGTATTTT; CDR3: CASSWGDRDTDTQYF
size: NA; J: TRBJ1-5; V: TRBV7-9; D: TRBD1; DNA: TGTGCCAGCAGCTCGTGGACAGGGGGTGCCAATAATCAGCCCCAGCATTTT; CDR3: CASSSWTGGANNQPQHF
size: NA; J: TRBJ1-2; V: TRBV5-4; D: NA; DNA: TGTGCCAGCAGCTTGCGGGGGGGAGACTATGGCTACACCTTC; CDR3: CASSLRGGDYGYTF
size: NA; J: TRBJ2-7; V: TRBV2; D: NA; DNA: TGTGCCAGCAGACAGTCCACAGGGAGCTCCTACGAGCAGTACTTC; CDR3: CASRQSTGSSYEQYF
size: NA; J: TRBJ1-2; V: TRBV4-2; D: NA; DNA: TGTGCCAGCAGCCAAGATCAGGGAATGGATTATGGCTACACCTTC; CDR3: CASSQDQGMDYGYTF
size: NA; J: TRBJ2-3; V: TRBV7-2; D: NA; DNA: TGTGCCAGCAGCCTAACCCGGAGGGTGACGGGGGATACGCAGTATTTT; CDR3: CASSLTRRVTGDTQYF
size: NA; J: TRBJ2-1; V: TRBV12-3/TRBV12-4; D: TRBD1; DNA: TGTGCCAGCAGTATACAGGGGAATGAGCAGTTCTTC; CDR3: CASSIQGNEQFF
size: NA; J: TRBJ1-5; V: TRBV2; D: NA; DNA: TGTGCCAGCAGTACAGGCCAGCCCCAGCATTTT; CDR3: CASSTGQPQHF
size: NA; J: TRBJ2-7; V: TRBV28; D: NA; DNA: TGTGCCAGCAGTCGGGTCACAGGGTATCGCGAGCAGTACTTC; CDR3: CASSRVTGYREQYF
size: NA; J: TRBJ2-5; V: TRBV11-2; D: NA; DNA: TGTGCCAGCAGCTTAGATGGCGTTGGAGTCGACCAAGAGACCCAGTACTTC; CDR3: CASSLDGVGVDQETQYF
size: NA; J: TRBJ1-6; V: TRBV10-3; D: NA; DNA: TGTGCCATCAGTGAGAGACAGCCCAATAATTCACCCCTCCACTTT; CDR3: CAISERQPNNSPLHF
size: NA; J: TRBJ2-3; V: TRBV5-4; D: NA; DNA: TGTGCCAGCGGCAGGGGAGCGGCAGATACGCAGTATTTT; CDR3: CASGRGAADTQYF
size: NA; J: TRBJ2-2; V: TRBV16; D: TRBD2; DNA: TGTGCCAGCAGCCCGACTGGCGGGAGGTACACCGGGGAGCTGTTTTTT; CDR3: CASSPTGGRYTGELFF
size: once; J: TRBJ1-3; V: TRBV3-1/TRBV3-2; D: NA; DNA: TGTGCCAGCAGCCATCTTAGCTCTGGAAACACCATATATTTT; CDR3: CASSHLSSGNTIYF
size: NA; J: TRBJ1-1; V: TRBV7-2; D: NA; DNA: TGTGCCAGCAGCTTAGCGGGAGCGGCTAGTGGCACTGAAGCTTTCTTT; CDR3: CASSLAGAASGTEAFF
size: NA; J: TRBJ2-7; V: TRBV6-2/TRBV6-3; D: NA; DNA: TGTGCCAGCAGTTACCCCGCTTGGGGCGCAAGCTCCTACGAGCAGTACTTC; CDR3: CASSYPAWGASSYEQYF
size: NA; J: TRBJ2-3; V: TRBV7-9; D: TRBD2; DNA: TGTGCCAGCAGCTTACTAGCGGGCGGGGGACGTCGCACAGATACGCAGTATTTT; CDR3: CASSLLAGGGRRTDTQYF
size: NA; J: TRBJ2-2; V: TRBV5-4; D: TRBD2; DNA: TGTGCCAGCAGCCTATACGGGACTAGCGGGGGAACCGGGGAGCTGTTTTTT; CDR3: CASSLYGTSGGTGELFF
size: NA; J: TRBJ2-1; V: TRBV7-8; D: NA; DNA: TGTGCCAGCAGCCCGGGCGGGAAAGGGTACAATGAGCAGTTCTTC; CDR3: CASSPGGKGYNEQFF
size: NA; J: TRBJ1-1; V: TRBV2; D: TRBD1; DNA: TGTGCCAGCAGTGGGACAGGGGCGAACACTGAAGCTTTCTTT; CDR3: CASSGTGANTEAFF
size: few; J: TRBJ2-1; V: TRBV12-3/TRBV12-4; D: TRBD2; DNA: TGTGCCAGCAGAACATTCGGGGGGAATGAGCAGTTCTTC; CDR3: CASRTFGGNEQFF
size: few; J: TRBJ2-7; V: TRBV6-5; D: NA; DNA: TGTGCCAGCAACGCAGGCCCCGACGGGAACTACGAGCAGTACTTC; CDR3: CASNAGPDGNYEQYF
size: NA; J: TRBJ2-5; V: TRBV29-1; D: NA; DNA: TGCAGCGTTGAAGCCCGACTAGGAGGCGAGACCCAGTACTTC; CDR3: CSVEARLGGETQYF
size: NA; J: TRBJ2-7; V: TRBV18; D: TRBD1; DNA: TGTGCCAGCTCACCACGGGACAGGCCCCACGAGCAGTACTTC; CDR3: CASSPRDRPHEQYF
size: once; J: TRBJ2-3; V: TRBV30; D: NA; DNA: TGTGCCTGGAGTATCAGGAGCGGGAGCACAGATACGCAGTATTTT; CDR3: CAWSIRSGSTDTQYF